The clone carrying this T cell receptor (beta chain) has a count of ten or more. V was cut by 5 bases and J by 5 bases, with 15 bases left in between. This CDR3 contains 15 residues. Germline V lookup: CDR1 MNHNS, CDR2 SASEGT. This entry belongs to a study of T cells in Graves' hyperthyroidism and ophthalmopathy. For the study at large: Peripheral blood samples were taken at initial diagnosis, prior to any treatment.

Regions amplified from RNA transcripts were the TCR beta CDR3 regions. An initial round of RT-PCR targeting the TCR CDR3 relied on the HTBI primer set. In TCRdb, the multiplex PCR reads were re-called with MiXCR into one record per CDR3 protein. The data show some 270,000 distinct CDR3 sequences, approximately 15% seen once. Newly diagnosed hyperthyroidism, duration under 2 months, in patients aged 18 to 65. The origin of this receptor is a woman in her thirties or forties with Graves' hyperthyroidism. Sequencing was carried out using blood. The V gene is TRBV6-1, the J gene TRBJ1-4; perhaps TRBD1 as D (5 bases). In DNA, the CDR3 is TGTGCCAGCAGTAGCGGACATGGTCAAAATGAAAAACTGTTTTTT. Translated: CASSSGHGQNEKLFF.